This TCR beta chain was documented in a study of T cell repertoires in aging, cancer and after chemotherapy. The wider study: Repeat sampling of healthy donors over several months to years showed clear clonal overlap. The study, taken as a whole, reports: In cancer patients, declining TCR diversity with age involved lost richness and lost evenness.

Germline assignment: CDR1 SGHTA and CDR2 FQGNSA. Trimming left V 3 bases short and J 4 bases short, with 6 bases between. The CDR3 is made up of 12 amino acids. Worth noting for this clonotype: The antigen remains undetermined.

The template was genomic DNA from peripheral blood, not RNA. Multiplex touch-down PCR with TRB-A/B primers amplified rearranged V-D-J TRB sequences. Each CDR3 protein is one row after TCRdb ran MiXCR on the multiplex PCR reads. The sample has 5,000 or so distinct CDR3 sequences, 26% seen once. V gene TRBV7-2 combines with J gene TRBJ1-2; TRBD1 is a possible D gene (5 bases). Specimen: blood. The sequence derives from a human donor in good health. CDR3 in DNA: TGTGCCAGCAGCTTCGACAGCTATGGCTACACCTTC. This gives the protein CASSFDSYGYTF.